This TCR beta chain was obtained from a study of shared clonotypes between healthy human individuals. The study used approximately 92 million PBMCs per unsorted sample for genomic DNA. The V end was cut by 2 bases, the J end by 0 bases, with 8 bases between. The V gene's germline CDR1 is KGHSH and CDR2 LQKENI. The CDR3 has 16 amino acids. Researchers sequenced unsorted PBMC DNA using ten immunoSEQ deep assay plates. Authors' methods: ImmunoSEQ junction-only sequences lacked quality scores, so their filtering differed. This table comes from immunoSEQ multiplex PCR, and its TCRdb copy is limited to in-frame clones, with some not included. V, J and clone size were drawn from that table, and D and trimming were deduced from the DNA. The sample contains nearly 500,000 clones, over 65% of which appear only once.

The sequenced material came from PBMCs. The chain combines TRBV18 with TRBJ2-6; D ambiguous. This receptor was identified in a woman aged 40 to 50 in good health. Some clones in this sample may be carry-over from other donors' samples. The CDR3 region has the DNA TGTGCCAGCTCACCAGCAGGCCTCTCTGGGGCCAACGTCCTGACTTTC. Translating it yields CASSPAGLSGANVLTF.